What follows describes a single T cell receptor beta chain. These data belong to a study of CD8 T cells in Susac syndrome. Random hexamers were used to reverse transcribe the RNA input (roughly 0.5 to 1 ug). Amplification of TCR beta CDR3 used immunoSEQ multiplex PCR across 54 Vbeta and 13 Jbeta. One entry per CDR3 protein, called by TCRdb with MiXCR from the immunoSEQ multiplex PCR reads. The sample includes approximately 150,000 distinct CDR3 sequences, roughly 94% of them seen just once. With 7 bases removed from V and 4 bases from J, the gap between germline ends came to 19 bases. CDR1 is MNHEY and CDR2 is SVGEGT in the germline V gene. This CDR3 is built from 15 residues.

This chain connects TRBV6-2 or TRBV6-3 to TRBJ1-1; D may be TRBD1 (5 bases). The sequencing input was CD4+ T cells from PBMCs. This TCR was recovered from a human donor with multiple sclerosis. CDR3 in amino acids: CASTLPGLGLTEAFF. CDR3 coding DNA: TGTGCCAGCACTCTACCGGGATTGGGGCTCACTGAAGCTTTCTTT.